The rows below give T cell receptor beta chains drawn from one sample of a study of cytomegalovirus exposure and HLA in healthy donors. The table came from immunoSEQ multiplex PCR; TCRdb's copy has only in-frame clones and leaves some out. This sample's clone table lists more than 55,000 clones. The sequenced sample was PBMCs. The receptors were sampled from a woman in her thirties or forties in good health and CMV-seropositive. The CDR3 runs from the conserved cysteine through the conserved F or W. Each record gives: CDR3 length, D gene, V gene, J gene, CDR3 DNA, CDR3 protein. The D gene is left open where the match is weak.

length: 16; D: TRBD2; V: TRBV27; J: TRBJ2-3; DNA: TGTGCCAGCAGTGATACCGGGACTACTTTCACAGATACGCAGTATTTT; CDR3: CASSDTGTTFTDTQYF
length: 14; D: TRBD1; V: TRBV28; J: TRBJ2-2; DNA: TGTGCCAGCACCGAGAACAGGGGTCCCGGGGAGCTGTTTTTT; CDR3: CASTENRGPGELFF
length: 15; D: NA; V: TRBV9; J: TRBJ1-4; DNA: TGTGCCAGCAGCGCGGTACAGGGTACTAATGAAAAACTGTTTTTT; CDR3: CASSAVQGTNEKLFF
length: 16; D: TRBD1; V: TRBV28; J: TRBJ1-4; DNA: TGTGCCAGCAGTGCAACCCCGGGACAGGGACGTGGGAAACTGTTTTTT; CDR3: CASSATPGQGRGKLFF
length: 14; D: NA; V: TRBV19; J: TRBJ1-1; DNA: TGTGCCAGTAGTCACACAGGAGAGAACACTGAAGCTTTCTTT; CDR3: CASSHTGENTEAFF
length: 15; D: NA; V: TRBV28; J: TRBJ1-4; DNA: TGTGCCAGCAGTCCCAGGACATGGGGGGACGAAAAACTGTTTTTT; CDR3: CASSPRTWGDEKLFF
length: 14; D: NA; V: TRBV30; J: TRBJ2-7; DNA: TGTGCCTGGAGTGTTTCGCACAACTCCTACGAGCAGTACTTC; CDR3: CAWSVSHNSYEQYF
length: 14; D: NA; V: TRBV6-5; J: TRBJ2-7; DNA: TGTGCCAGCAGTTACGAGCGGTACTCCTACGAGCAGTACTTC; CDR3: CASSYERYSYEQYF
length: 13; D: NA; V: TRBV30; J: TRBJ1-2; DNA: TGTGCCTGGAGTGTACATGGGCCATATGGCTACACCTTC; CDR3: CAWSVHGPYGYTF
length: 14; D: NA; V: TRBV30; J: TRBJ2-5; DNA: TGTGCCTGGAAGGGGACAAGGAATCAAGAGACCCAGTACTTC; CDR3: CAWKGTRNQETQYF
length: 15; D: TRBD1; V: TRBV14; J: TRBJ1-1; DNA: TGTGCCAGCAGCCAAGGGACAGGGTGGGTCACTGAAGCTTTCTTT; CDR3: CASSQGTGWVTEAFF
length: 18; D: TRBD1; V: TRBV4-2; J: TRBJ1-1; DNA: TGTGCCAGCAGCCAAGAGGGTGGAATTGGACAGGGGAACACTGAAGCTTTCTTT; CDR3: CASSQEGGIGQGNTEAFF
length: 18; D: NA; V: TRBV21-1; J: TRBJ2-6; DNA: TGTGCCAGCAGCAAAGGAGGGACATCCTACGGTGGGGCCAACGTCCTGACTTTC; CDR3: CASSKGGTSYGGANVLTF
length: 15; D: NA; V: TRBV9; J: TRBJ1-3; DNA: TGTGCCAGCAGCGTAACGAAAGGGGGAGAAAACACCATATATTTT; CDR3: CASSVTKGGENTIYF
length: 13; D: NA; V: TRBV5-4; J: TRBJ2-3; DNA: TGTGCCAGCAGCCTAGCGTTGGAAGATACGCAGTATTTT; CDR3: CASSLALEDTQYF
length: 14; D: TRBD1; V: TRBV19; J: TRBJ2-7; DNA: TGTGCCAGTAGTAAAGAGACAGGGACCTACGAGCAGTACTTC; CDR3: CASSKETGTYEQYF
length: 18; D: NA; V: TRBV28; J: TRBJ1-3; DNA: TGTGCCAGCAGTCTAAAAACCCTTCGACAACAGGCTGGAAACACCATATATTTT; CDR3: CASSLKTLRQQAGNTIYF
length: 14; D: NA; V: TRBV5-1; J: TRBJ1-1; DNA: TGCGCCAGCAGCTTGCCTCAGGGGAACACTGAAGCTTTCTTT; CDR3: CASSLPQGNTEAFF